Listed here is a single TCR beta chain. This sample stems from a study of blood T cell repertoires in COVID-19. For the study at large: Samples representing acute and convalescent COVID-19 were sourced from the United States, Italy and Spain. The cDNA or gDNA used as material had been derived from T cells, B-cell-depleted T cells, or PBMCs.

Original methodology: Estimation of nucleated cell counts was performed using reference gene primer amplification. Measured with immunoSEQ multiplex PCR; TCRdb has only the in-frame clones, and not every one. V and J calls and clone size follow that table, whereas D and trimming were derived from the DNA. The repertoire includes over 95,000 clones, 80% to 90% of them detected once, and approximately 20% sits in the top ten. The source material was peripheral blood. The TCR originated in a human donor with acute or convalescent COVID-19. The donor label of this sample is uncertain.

The CDR3 region is CASSLGPGVAYGYTF. The DNA for the CDR3 is TGCGCCAGCAGCTTGGGTCCAGGGGTGGCCTATGGCTACACCTTC. V gene TRBV5-1 combines with J gene TRBJ1-2; D is perhaps TRBD1 (6 bases). Deletions cut 0 bases from V and 4 bases from J, with 13 bases between. Germline V CDR1 and CDR2: SGHRS, YFSETQ. CDR3 size: 15 residues.